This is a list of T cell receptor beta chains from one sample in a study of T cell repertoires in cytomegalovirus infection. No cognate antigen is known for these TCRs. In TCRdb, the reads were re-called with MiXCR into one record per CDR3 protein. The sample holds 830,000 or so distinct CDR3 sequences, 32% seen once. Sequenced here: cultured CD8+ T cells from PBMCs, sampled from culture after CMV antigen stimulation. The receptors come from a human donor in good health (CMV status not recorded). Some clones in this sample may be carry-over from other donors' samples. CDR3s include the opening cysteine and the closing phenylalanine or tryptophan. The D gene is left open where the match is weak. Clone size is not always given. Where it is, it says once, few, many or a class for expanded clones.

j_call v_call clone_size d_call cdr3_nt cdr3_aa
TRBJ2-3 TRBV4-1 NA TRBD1 TGCGCCAGCAGCCAATCCTTGACAGGGGGTACAGATACGCAGTATTTT CASSQSLTGGTDTQYF
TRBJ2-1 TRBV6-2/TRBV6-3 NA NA TGTGCCAGCAGTTACAGTCCCGGACTAGCAGGGGGTGAGCAGTTCTTC CASSYSPGLAGGEQFF
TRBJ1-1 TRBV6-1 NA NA TGTGCCAGCAGCTTTATCCAGGGAGTAGGGACTGAAGCTTTCTTT CASSFIQGVGTEAFF
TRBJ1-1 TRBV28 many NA TGTGCCAGCAGTTTGCCCACCACCGAAGCTTTCTTT CASSLPTTEAFF
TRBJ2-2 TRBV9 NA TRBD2 TGTGCCAGCAGCGCTCACGGGGGGTTTACGGGCGGGGAGCTGTTTTTT CASSAHGGFTGGELFF
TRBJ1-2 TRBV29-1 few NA TGCAGCGTTGGTCGACTCCAAGCGAACTATGGCTACACCTTC CSVGRLQANYGYTF
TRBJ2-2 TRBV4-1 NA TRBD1 TGCGCCAGCAGCCAAAACCAGGGGGCAGTTTACACCGGGGAGCTGTTTTTT CASSQNQGAVYTGELFF
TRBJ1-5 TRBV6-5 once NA TGTGCCAGCAGTTACTCAGTGGCGAATCAGCCCCAGCATTTT CASSYSVANQPQHF
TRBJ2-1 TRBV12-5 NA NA TGTGCTAGTGGTTTGACCACCATGGAAGCGGTAAGCTCCTACAATGAGCAGTTCTTC CASGLTTMEAVSSYNEQFF
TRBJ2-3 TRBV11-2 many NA TGTGCCAGCAGCCCACTAATCCCCGCGGTGGGCACAGATACGCAGTATTTT CASSPLIPAVGTDTQYF
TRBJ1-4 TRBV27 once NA TGTGCCAGCAGTTTATTATCGTCTAATGAAAAACTGTTTTTT CASSLLSSNEKLFF
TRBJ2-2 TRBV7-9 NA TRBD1 TGTGCCAGCAGCTTCACTTACCGACAGGGCGACACCGGGGAGCTGTTTTTT CASSFTYRQGDTGELFF
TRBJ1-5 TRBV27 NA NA TGTGCCAGCAGTTTATCGTGGGGCAGCAATCAGCCCCAGCATTTT CASSLSWGSNQPQHF
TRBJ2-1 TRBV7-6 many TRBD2 TGTGCCAGCAGCTCGTCGGGGGGTGTAGGGCAGTTCTTC CASSSSGGVGQFF
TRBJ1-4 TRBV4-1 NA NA TGCGCCAGCAGCCAAGATGGGGGGGCCGGTGAAAAACTGTTTTTT CASSQDGGAGEKLFF
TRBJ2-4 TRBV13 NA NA TGTGCCAGCAGCCCGCCCACGGACAGTTTTGACAAAAACATTCAGTACTTC CASSPPTDSFDKNIQYF
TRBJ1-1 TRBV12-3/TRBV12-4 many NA TGTGCCAGCACTATATTGAACACTGAAGCTTTCTTT CASTILNTEAFF
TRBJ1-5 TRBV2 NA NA TGTGCCAGCAGGGCGTGGGGTCTTAGCAATCAGCCCCAGCATTTT CASRAWGLSNQPQHF
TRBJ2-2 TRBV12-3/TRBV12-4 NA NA TGTGCCAGCAGTTTCCGGGGACTGGGCAGCACCGGGGAGCTGTTTTTT CASSFRGLGSTGELFF
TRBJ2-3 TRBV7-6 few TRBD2 TGTGCCAGCAGCGGACCGGGACTAGCTCTCGCGGATACGCAGTATTTT CASSGPGLALADTQYF
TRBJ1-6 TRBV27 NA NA TGTGCCAGCAGTTCCCTGACAGAGCTTGATTCACCCCTCCACTTT CASSSLTELDSPLHF
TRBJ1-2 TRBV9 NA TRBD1 TGTGCCAGCAGCCAAAATCAGGGGGCGAAGGGCTACACCTTC CASSQNQGAKGYTF
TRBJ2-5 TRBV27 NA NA TGTGCCAGCAGGGATCCGGCAATTCAAGAGACCCAGTACTTC CASRDPAIQETQYF
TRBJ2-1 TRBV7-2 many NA TGTGCCAGCAGCTTAGGGCCCGGGTTTCGCGATGATGAGCAGTTCTTC CASSLGPGFRDDEQFF
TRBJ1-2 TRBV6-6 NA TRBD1 TGTGCCAGCAGTGGCCAGGACAGGGAGGGTTACGGCTACACCTTC CASSGQDREGYGYTF
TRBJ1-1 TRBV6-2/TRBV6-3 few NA TGTGCCAGCAGTTACTCGAACTCCGTGAACACTGAAGCTTTCTTT CASSYSNSVNTEAFF